This T cell receptor beta chain was profiled in a study of Graves' ophthalmopathy and Graves' hyperthyroidism. The V segment lost 10 bases and the J segment 1 base; nucleotides outside the gene matches: 11. CDR3 length equals 15 residues. Amplified TCR beta CDR3 regions were obtained using RNA transcripts as template. First-round RT-PCR with HTBI primers preceded a second-round multiplex PCR. TCRdb reanalysed the multiplex PCR reads using MiXCR and keeps one entry per CDR3 protein. The data show more than 300,000 distinct CDR3 sequences, with 15% to 19% seen just once and roughly 7% held by the top ten. This clonotype was counted ten times or more. A much bigger clone sits one base away, suggesting this may be a read error.

The V gene is TRBV12-3 or TRBV12-4, the J gene TRBJ1-1; 8 bases align to TRBD1. Sequencing input: peripheral blood. The TCR was taken from a woman between 18 and 30 years old with stable Graves' hyperthyroidism. The DNA for the CDR3 is TGTGCCAACAGGCCGGACAGGGTAGCGAACACTGAAGCTTTCTTT. This translates into CANRPDRVANTEAFF.